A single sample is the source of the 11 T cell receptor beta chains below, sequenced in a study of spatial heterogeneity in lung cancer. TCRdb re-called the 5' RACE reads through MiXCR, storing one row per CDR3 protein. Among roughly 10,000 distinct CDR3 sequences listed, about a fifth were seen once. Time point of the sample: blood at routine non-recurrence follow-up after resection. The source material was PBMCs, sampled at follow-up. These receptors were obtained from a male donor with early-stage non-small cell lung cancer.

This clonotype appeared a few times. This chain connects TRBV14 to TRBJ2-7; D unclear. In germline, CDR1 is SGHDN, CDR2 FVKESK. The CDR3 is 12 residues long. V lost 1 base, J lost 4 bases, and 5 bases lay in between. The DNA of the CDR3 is TGTGCCAGCAGCCAAGCCCGATACGAGCAGTACTTC. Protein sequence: CASSQARYEQYF.

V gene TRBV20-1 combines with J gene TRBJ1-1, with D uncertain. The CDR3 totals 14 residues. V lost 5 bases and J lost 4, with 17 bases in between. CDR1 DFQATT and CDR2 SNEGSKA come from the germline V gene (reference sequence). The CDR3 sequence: CSAAGPPRGTEAFF. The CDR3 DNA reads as TGCAGTGCTGCCGGACCCCCTCGGGGCACTGAAGCTTTCTTT.

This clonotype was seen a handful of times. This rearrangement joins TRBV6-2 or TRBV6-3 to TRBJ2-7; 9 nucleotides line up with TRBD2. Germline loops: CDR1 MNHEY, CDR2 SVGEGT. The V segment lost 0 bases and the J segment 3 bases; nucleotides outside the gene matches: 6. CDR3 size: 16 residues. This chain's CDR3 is CASSYSKLAGNYEQYF. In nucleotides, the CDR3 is TGTGCCAGCAGTTACTCGAAGCTAGCGGGGAACTACGAGCAGTACTTC.

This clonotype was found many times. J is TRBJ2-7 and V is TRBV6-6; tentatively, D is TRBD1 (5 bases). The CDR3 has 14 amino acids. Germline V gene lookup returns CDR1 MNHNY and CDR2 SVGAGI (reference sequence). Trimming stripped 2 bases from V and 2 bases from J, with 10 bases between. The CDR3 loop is CASSYQGFAYEQYF. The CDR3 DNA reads TGTGCCAGCAGTTACCAGGGATTCGCCTACGAGCAGTACTTC.

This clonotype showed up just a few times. CDR3 residues: CATSDTGTGVKNEQFF. The CDR3 nucleotides are TGTGCCACCAGTGACACCGGGACAGGGGTCAAAAATGAGCAGTTCTTC. The chain has TRBV24-1 and TRBJ2-1; TRBD1 agrees at 10 bases. Germline-derived CDR1 and CDR2 are KGHDR and SFDVKD. The CDR3 is made up of 16 amino acids. The ends lost 4 bases at V and 7 bases at J; junction bases unmatched: 9.

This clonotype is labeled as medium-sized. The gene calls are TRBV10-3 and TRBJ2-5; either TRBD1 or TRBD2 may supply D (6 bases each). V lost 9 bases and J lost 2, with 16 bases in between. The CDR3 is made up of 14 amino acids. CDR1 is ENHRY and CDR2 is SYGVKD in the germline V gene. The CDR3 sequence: CAIQEGTYQETQYF. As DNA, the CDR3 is TGTGCCATTCAGGAGGGGACATATCAAGAGACCCAGTACTTC.

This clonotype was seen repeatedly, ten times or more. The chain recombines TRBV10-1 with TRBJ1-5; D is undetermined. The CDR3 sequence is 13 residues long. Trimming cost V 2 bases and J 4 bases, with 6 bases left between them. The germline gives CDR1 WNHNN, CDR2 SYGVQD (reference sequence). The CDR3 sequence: CASSEQENQPQHF. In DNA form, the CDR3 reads TGCGCCAGCAGTGAGCAGGAGAATCAGCCCCAGCATTTT.

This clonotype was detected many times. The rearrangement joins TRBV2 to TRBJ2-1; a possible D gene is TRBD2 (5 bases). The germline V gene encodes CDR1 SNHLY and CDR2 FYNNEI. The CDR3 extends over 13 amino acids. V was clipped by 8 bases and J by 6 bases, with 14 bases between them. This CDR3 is CASLLGETNEQFF. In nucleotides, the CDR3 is TGTGCCAGCCTCCTCGGGGAGACCAATGAGCAGTTCTTC.

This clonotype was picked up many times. The CDR3 bases are TGTGCCAGCAGATACAGGGCAAGCACAGATACGCAGTATTTT. Its protein is CASRYRASTDTQYF. The V call is TRBV2, the J call TRBJ2-3; D might be TRBD1 (6 bases). CDR1 SNHLY and CDR2 FYNNEI come from the germline V gene. The CDR3 is 14 residues long. V lost 6 bases and J lost 0, with 10 bases in between.

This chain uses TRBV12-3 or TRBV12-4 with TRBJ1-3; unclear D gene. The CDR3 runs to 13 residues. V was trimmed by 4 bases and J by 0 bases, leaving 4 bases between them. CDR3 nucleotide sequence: TGTGCCAGCAGTTGGGGCTCTGGAAACACCATATATTTT. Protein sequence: CASSWGSGNTIYF.

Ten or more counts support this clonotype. The DNA for the CDR3 is TGTGCCAGCAGCGTAACCGGGACGGCGAACACTGAAGCTTTCTTT. Translated, it gives CASSVTGTANTEAFF. This chain connects TRBV7-2 to TRBJ1-1; weak D call: TRBD1 (5 bases). CDR3 size: 15 residues. The germline CDR1 and CDR2 sequences are SGHTA and FQGNSA. V was cut by 5 bases and J by 1 base, with 14 bases left in between.